The 28 T cell receptor beta chains below all came from one sample that was sequenced in a study of blood T cells in healthy people across ages. A second about 7 to 11 cycle PCR used barcoded and J-beta primers. TCRdb redid the calling of the 5' RACE reads with MiXCR, one entry per CDR3 protein. The sample includes over a million distinct CDR3 sequences, approximately 59% of them seen just once. The sample taken for sequencing was blood. The source of these receptors is a man aged 18-30 years in good health.

This clonotype was counted once. The chain has TRBV20-1 and TRBJ2-7; 13 bases fit TRBD2. The CDR3 extends over 13 amino acids. CDR1 DFQATT and CDR2 SNEGSKA come from the germline V gene (reference sequence). Trimming at V came to 6 bases and at J to 3 bases, leaving 2 bases not matched to a gene. The CDR3 region has the DNA TGCAGTGCCACTAGCGGGAGGGTCTACGAGCAGTACTTC. This encodes CSATSGRVYEQYF.

The gene calls are TRBV7-8 and TRBJ2-5, with TRBD2 matching over 8 bases. With V trimmed by 5 bases and J by 3 bases, 17 bases remained unmatched. This CDR3 comprises 18 residues. Germline V gives CDR1 SGHVS, CDR2 FQNEAQ. This CDR3 is CASSTSLTLSGNKETQYF. The CDR3 coding sequence is TGTGCCAGCAGCACATCGCTCACACTTAGCGGGAACAAAGAGACCCAGTACTTC.

This clonotype was counted a single time. This chain links TRBV20-1 with TRBJ1-5, with D uncertain. Germline V gives CDR1 DFQATT, CDR2 SNEGSKA (reference sequence). There are 14 residues in the CDR3. The V gene lost 0 bases and the J gene lost 1 base, with 7 bases spanning the gap. CDR3 nucleotide sequence: TGCAGTGCTAGAGACGGAAGGAGCAATCAGCCCCAGCATTTT. Residues: CSARDGRSNQPQHF.

The chain combines TRBV20-1 with TRBJ2-1, with D possibly TRBD2 on 6 matching bases. The J call is uncertain, as TRBJ2-7 better fits the DNA end. Germline lookup yields CDR1 DFQATT and CDR2 SNEGSKA (reference sequence). The CDR3 runs 16 residues. The CDR3 sequence is CSARPGLHTPNYEQYF. As DNA, the CDR3 is TGCAGTGCTAGGCCGGGACTCCACACGCCAAACTACGAGCAGTACTTC.

This chain links TRBV6-6 with TRBJ1-6, with 7 bases identical to TRBD1. Germline V gene lookup returns CDR1 MNHNY and CDR2 SVGAGI (reference sequence). J lost 4 bases, V lost 2 bases, and 5 bases had no gene match. This CDR3 has 16 amino acids. CDR3: CASSYGTDSYNSPLHF. CDR3 coding DNA: TGTGCCAGCAGTTACGGGACAGACTCTTATAATTCACCCCTCCACTTT.

The chain recombines TRBV28 with TRBJ1-1; D is ambiguous. The CDR3 sequence is 13 residues long. Per the germline V gene, CDR1 is MDHEN and CDR2 is SYDVKM. Trimming pared 6 bases from V and 2 bases from J, leaving 10 bases between. The CDR3 bases are TGTGCCAGCAGAGGGTTCTCTAACACTGAAGCTTTCTTT. It yields the protein CASRGFSNTEAFF.

Written as DNA, the CDR3 is TGTGCCAGCAGTTACTCGATTCACAGGGGAGATTCACCCCTCCACTTT. Protein product: CASSYSIHRGDSPLHF. This chain links TRBV6-5 with TRBJ1-6, with 7 bases lining up with TRBD1. Germline CDR1 and CDR2: MNHEY and SVGAGI. V was pared by 0 bases and J by 8 bases, with 7 bases of the junction left unmatched. The CDR3 runs 16 residues.

As regards this clonotype: Given a much more abundant clone one base away, this may be a read error. The genes are TRBV11-2 and TRBJ1-2; TRBD1 might be the D (6 bases). This CDR3 contains 15 residues. CDR1 SGHAT and CDR2 FQNNGV come from the germline V gene. The CDR3: CASSLDGQGIYGHTF. The CDR3 coding sequence is TGTGCCAGCAGCTTAGATGGTCAGGGGATCTATGGCCACACCTTC.

The chain is built from TRBV28 and TRBJ2-7; D is perhaps TRBD2 (6 bases). Germline V lookup: CDR1 MDHEN, CDR2 SYDVKM. The germline V and J ends were trimmed by 6 bases and 4 bases, with 16 bases remaining between them. This CDR3 is built from 14 residues. The CDR3 reads CASRTGLNTYEQYF. The CDR3 DNA follows: TGTGCCAGCAGGACCGGACTAAATACTTACGAGCAGTACTTC.

The chain recombines TRBV28 with TRBJ1-2; a possible D gene is TRBD1 (5 bases). The CDR3 runs to 17 residues. Trimming left V 6 bases short and J 0 bases short, with 20 bases between. Germline V CDR1 and CDR2: MDHEN, SYDVKM. CDR3 protein: CASSSARGDLPNYGYTF. The CDR3 DNA reads as TGTGCCAGCAGCTCCGCCCGCGGGGACTTACCTAACTATGGCTACACCTTC.

The chain combines TRBV7-8 with TRBJ2-5; 7 bases agree with TRBD2. Judging by the DNA end, TRBJ2-7 fits better; the J call may be wrong. The CDR3 length is 16 residues. Germline values: CDR1 SGHVS, CDR2 FQNEAQ. CDR3 protein: CASSFSGRTFEDEQYF. CDR3 in DNA: TGTGCCAGCAGCTTCTCCGGGAGGACCTTTGAGGACGAGCAGTACTTC.

With regard to this clonotype: The junction departs from germline at one end; a sequencing error may be responsible. The J gene is TRBJ2-1, the V gene TRBV10-3, with D uncertain. Germline V CDR1 and CDR2: ENHRY, SYGVKD. The CDR3 is 14 amino acids. The CDR3 spells CATSEAITYNEQFF. The CDR3 DNA follows: TGTGCCACCAGTGAGGCGATCACTTACAATGAGCAGTTCTTC.

The chain combines TRBV20-1 with TRBJ2-3; D is possibly TRBD1 (6 bases). Between the trimmed V and J ends, which lost 5 bases and 4 bases, there was a span of 16 bases. This CDR3 comprises 14 residues. The germline CDR1 and CDR2 sequences are DFQATT and SNEGSKA (reference sequence). CDR3 sequence reads: CSAPLGARPDTQYF. The CDR3, as DNA: TGCAGTGCTCCTCTGGGGGCAAGACCAGATACGCAGTATTTT.

This clonotype has just a few counts. This chain joins TRBV6-1 and TRBJ1-1; D gene uncertain. V shed 3 bases and J shed 0 bases, with 2 bases lying between them. There are 12 residues in the CDR3. Germline loops: CDR1 MNHNS, CDR2 SASEGT. This CDR3 reads CASSDMNTEAFF. The CDR3 nucleotides are TGTGCCAGCAGTGACATGAACACTGAAGCTTTCTTT.

The chain links TRBV20-1 to TRBJ2-3; weak D call: TRBD2 (5 bases). The CDR3 loop spans 11 amino acids. Trimming removed 0 bases from V and 11 bases from J, with 9 bases in between. Germline CDR1 reads DFQATT; CDR2 reads SNEGSKA (reference sequence). The CDR3 DNA reads as TGCAGTGCTAGAGATGGGAGCGGGCAGTATTTT. Residues: CSARDGSGQYF.

CDR3 sequence: CATGGQGYNEQFF. The CDR3 DNA is TGTGCCACCGGTGGACAGGGCTACAATGAGCAGTTCTTC. This chain joins TRBV24-1 and TRBJ2-1, with TRBD1 matching over 8 bases. This CDR3 is 13 amino acids long. V lost 9 bases, J lost 3 bases, and 3 bases stayed unmatched. Germline loops: CDR1 KGHDR, CDR2 SFDVKD.

The chain recombines TRBV11-2 with TRBJ1-3, with unresolved D. The CDR3 consists of 14 residues. Germline V gene lookup returns CDR1 SGHAT and CDR2 FQNNGV. V lost 4 bases, J lost 4 bases, and 11 bases lay in between. The CDR3 spells CASSYGYLGNTIYF. The CDR3 DNA reads TGTGCCAGCAGCTATGGGTATTTGGGAAACACCATATATTTT.

CDR3 loop: CSVVGLTYEQYF. As DNA, the CDR3 is TGCAGCGTTGTCGGATTGACCTACGAGCAGTACTTC. The chain combines TRBV29-1 with TRBJ2-7; D is unclear. Trimming removed 4 bases from V and 2 bases from J, with 9 bases in between. CDR1 and CDR2 from the germline V gene are SQVTM and ANQGSEA. The CDR3 is 12 amino acids.

This clonotype occurred a few times. The V and J genes are TRBV20-1 and TRBJ2-7; the D is unclear. This CDR3 is 10 amino acids long. The ends were cut back, 6 bases at V and 5 bases at J, with 8 bases in the middle. Germline loops: CDR1 DFQATT, CDR2 SNEGSKA (reference sequence). DNA for the CDR3: TGCAGTGCCGTACTGAACGAGCAGTACTTC. It specifies CSAVLNEQYF.

The rearrangement links TRBV5-1 to TRBJ2-7, with D perhaps being TRBD1 or TRBD2 (6 bases each). The V end lost 4 bases, the J end lost 2 bases, and 16 bases lay between the germline ends. The CDR3 is made up of 15 amino acids. Per the germline V gene, CDR1 is SGHRS and CDR2 is YFSETQ. The CDR3: CASSARGEITYEQYF. In nucleotides, the CDR3 is TGCGCCAGCAGCGCGAGGGGGGAGATCACCTACGAGCAGTACTTC.

The rearrangement joins TRBV2 to TRBJ2-7; D gene uncertain. Trimming removed 2 bases at V and 8 bases at J, with 10 bases between. The CDR3 has 12 amino acids. Germline CDR1 SNHLY, CDR2 FYNNEI. The CDR3: CASSETKYKQYF. The CDR3 DNA sequence: TGTGCCAGCAGTGAAACCAAATACAAGCAGTACTTC.

The gene calls are TRBV9 and TRBJ2-3, with TRBD2 matching over 7 bases. In germline, CDR1 is SGDLS, CDR2 YYNGEE. This CDR3 region has 15 residues. The trim removed 0 bases at V and 2 bases at J, leaving 3 bases unmatched. This chain's CDR3 is CASSVAGRYTDTQYF. The CDR3 nucleotides read TGTGCCAGCAGCGTAGCCGGGAGGTACACAGATACGCAGTATTTT. The whole variable domain, filled in from reference TRBV9 and TRBJ2-3, reads DSGVTQTPKHLITATGQRVTLRCSPRSGDLSVYWYQQSLDQGLQFLIQYYNGEERAKGNILERFSAQQFPDLHSELNLSSLELGDSALYFCASSVAGRYTDTQYFGPGTRLTVL.

The gene calls are TRBV6-1 and TRBJ2-1; D is possibly TRBD1 or TRBD2 (6 bases each). Germline CDR1 and CDR2: MNHNS and SASEGT. Trimming removed 7 bases at V and 0 bases at J, with 25 bases between. CDR3 size: 19 residues. The CDR3 here is CASTSQQGSLAYSYNEQFF. CDR3 in DNA: TGTGCCAGCACATCTCAACAGGGTTCGCTAGCGTACTCCTACAATGAGCAGTTCTTC.

The chain joins TRBV6-5 to TRBJ1-1; D is unclear. The CDR3 has 12 amino acids. Germline CDR1 MNHEY, CDR2 SVGAGI. V was cut by 5 bases and J by 8 bases, with 12 bases left in between. CDR3 coding DNA: TGTGCCAGCAGTGCTCGATTGGAGGAAGCTTTCTTT. It translates to CASSARLEEAFF.

The rearrangement uses TRBV7-9 and TRBJ2-3; D call uncertain. The CDR3 spans 13 residues. Per the germline V gene, CDR1 is SEHNR and CDR2 is FQNEAQ (reference sequence). Trimming removed 5 bases at V and 6 bases at J, with 12 bases between. CDR3 DNA: TGTGCCAGCAGCCCCGCTCTTTGGGATACGCAGTATTTT. This gives the protein CASSPALWDTQYF.

The V and J genes are TRBV10-1 and TRBJ2-1; no reliable D call. The CDR3 spans 11 residues. Germline V gene data show CDR1 as WNHNN and CDR2 as SYGVQD (reference sequence). V lost 3 bases and J 13 bases, leaving 10 bases between the germline ends. CDR3 DNA sequence: TGCGCCAGCAGTGATGGAGAGACCCAGTTCTTC. It yields the protein CASSDGETQFF.

The chain couples TRBV11-2 to TRBJ2-3, with 7 bases identical to TRBD2. Per the germline V gene, CDR1 is SGHAT and CDR2 is FQNNGV. After removal of 0 bases from V and 5 bases from J, the junction contained 17 bases not matched to a gene. CDR3 length: 19 amino acids. CDR3 region: CASSLDPGGGSLGRDTQYF. In nucleotides, the CDR3 is TGTGCCAGCAGCTTAGATCCTGGGGGAGGGTCCCTTGGTAGAGATACGCAGTATTTT.

The CDR3 loop is CASSLIRDSPGYF. The DNA of the CDR3 is TGTGCCAGCAGCCTAATCAGGGACAGTCCTGGGTACTTC. This sequence joins TRBV7-9 and TRBJ2-4, with 7 bases lining up with TRBD1. In germline, CDR1 is SEHNR, CDR2 FQNEAQ (reference sequence). This CDR3 has 13 residues. V was pared by 5 bases and J by 15 bases, with 13 bases of the junction left unmatched. Variable domain in full (rest from reference TRBV7-9 and TRBJ2-4): DTGVSQNPRHKITKRGQNVTFRCDPISEHNRLYWYRQTLGQGPEFLTYFQNEAQLEKSRLLSDRFSAERPKGSFSTLEIQRTEQGDSAMYLCASSLIRDSPGYFGAGTRLSVL.